This passage covers 16 T cell receptor beta chains from one sample sequenced in a study of blood T cell repertoires in COVID-19. Clones were sequenced by immunoSEQ multiplex PCR, and TCRdb holds only the in-frame ones, with some missing. This repertoire shows about 52,000 clones, around 86% found once; its top ten account for 6.9%. Material for sequencing was peripheral blood. All receptors come from a man aged 65 to 79 with active COVID-19.

The V and J genes are TRBV19 and TRBJ1-6; TRBD1 agrees at 9 bases. The CDR3 totals 19 residues. The germline V gene encodes CDR1 LNHDA and CDR2 SQIVND (reference sequence). The V segment lost 7 bases and the J segment 0 bases; nucleotides outside the gene matches: 13. The CDR3 sequence: CASTPDRGQRSSYNSPLHF. The CDR3 DNA reads as TGTGCCAGTACTCCGGACAGGGGCCAGAGGAGCTCCTATAATTCACCCCTCCACTTT.

This clone was observed a few times. The gene calls are TRBV5-6 and TRBJ1-2; TRBD1 aligns across 7 bases. CDR3 length equals 14 residues. Per germline, CDR1 SGHDT and CDR2 YYEEEE. Trimming took 1 base from V and 4 from J; bases not matched to a gene: 4. The CDR3 nucleotides are TGTGCCAGCAGCTTGACTACAGGGGTCTATGGCTACACCTTC. Translating gives CASSLTTGVYGYTF. Full variable domain (outside the CDR3, taken from reference TRBV5-6 and TRBJ1-2): DAGVTQSPTHLIKTRGQQVTLRCSPKSGHDTVSWYQQALGQGPQFIFQYYEEEERQRGNFPDRFSGHQFPNYSSELNVNALLLGDSALYLCASSLTTGVYGYTFGSGTRLTVV.

CDR3 in DNA: TGTGCCAGCAGTTCATTTGCGGGGCAGTACTTC. Translation gives CASSSFAGQYF. The V gene is TRBV27, the J gene TRBJ2-7, with D possibly being TRBD2 (5 bases). The CDR3 extends over 11 amino acids. From germline, CDR1 is MNHEY and CDR2 SMNVEV (reference sequence). Trimming took off 4 bases at V and 9 bases at J, with 10 bases between the two ends.

This rearrangement joins TRBV27 to TRBJ2-7; no definite D call. V lost 1 base and J lost 2, with 9 bases in between. The CDR3 runs to 14 residues. Germline lookup yields CDR1 MNHEY and CDR2 SMNVEV (reference sequence). The CDR3 bases are TGTGCCAGCAGTTTATTGGGCAGAACCTACGAGCAGTACTTC. Translated: CASSLLGRTYEQYF.

The chain combines TRBV19 with TRBJ2-1; possibly TRBD1 for D (5 bases). CDR3 length: 14 residues. V was pared by 3 bases and J by 2 bases, with 8 bases between. Germline CDR1 and CDR2: LNHDA and SQIVND (reference sequence). The CDR3, as DNA: TGTGCCAGTAGTATTCAGGGTACCTACAATGAGCAGTTCTTC. Translated: CASSIQGTYNEQFF.

This chain connects TRBV6-6 to TRBJ1-5; unclear D gene. V shed 6 bases and J shed 2 bases, with 14 bases lying between them. Germline CDR1 reads MNHNY; CDR2 reads SVGAGI (reference sequence). CDR3 length: 15 amino acids. This CDR3 reads CASRNPNSGNQPQHF. The CDR3 nucleotides read TGTGCCAGCAGGAACCCCAATTCGGGCAATCAGCCCCAGCATTTT.

The chain combines TRBV20-1 with TRBJ2-1, with D perhaps matching TRBD2 (6 bases). Germline loops: CDR1 DFQATT, CDR2 SNEGSKA (reference sequence). CDR3 size: 11 residues. For the CDR3, the DNA is TGCAGGGTTGAGAGCGGGCATGAGCAGTTCTTC. This translates into CRVESGHEQFF.

V gene TRBV4-2 combines with J gene TRBJ2-1; the match to TRBD2 covers 9 bases. CDR1 LGHNA and CDR2 YNFKEQ come from the germline V gene. The CDR3 length is 13 residues. V was clipped by 0 bases and J by 12 bases; unmatched bases: 3. The CDR3 here is CASSQDAGGWQFF. Written as DNA, the CDR3 is TGTGCCAGCAGCCAAGATGCGGGGGGGTGGCAGTTCTTC.

CDR3 protein: CASSGLEDTEAFF. The CDR3 nucleotides are TGTGCCAGCAGTGGCCTCGAGGACACTGAAGCTTTCTTT. This chain uses TRBV2 with TRBJ1-1; D is unclear. Germline V gives CDR1 SNHLY, CDR2 FYNNEI. This CDR3 region has 13 residues. Trimming shortened V by 4 bases and J by 3 bases, and 9 bases separated the two germline ends.

V and J are TRBV5-5 and TRBJ2-1, with D possibly matching TRBD2 (6 bases). Germline CDR1 and CDR2: SGHKS and YYEKEE (reference sequence). The CDR3 is made up of 13 amino acids. Trimming pared 3 bases from V and 8 bases from J, leaving 12 bases between. CDR3 coding DNA: TGTGCCAGCAGCTATCCGGGGGATCATGAGCAGTTCTTC. Translating gives CASSYPGDHEQFF.

This chain links TRBV24-1 with TRBJ2-6; D is unclear. Germline V gene data show CDR1 as KGHDR and CDR2 as SFDVKD. V was cut by 3 bases and J by 4 bases, with 9 bases left in between. The CDR3 covers 15 residues. DNA of the CDR3: TGTGCCACCAGTGATCCCCGACTGGGGGCCAACGTCCTGACTTTC. Its protein is CATSDPRLGANVLTF.

This chain joins TRBV18 and TRBJ2-3, with 9 bases lining up with TRBD2. With V trimmed by 4 bases and J by 5 bases, 16 bases remained unmatched. CDR3 length: 18 amino acids. CDR1 KGHSH and CDR2 LQKENI come from the germline V gene. The CDR3 protein is CASSRVLTSGGSGDTQYF. Written as DNA, the CDR3 is TGTGCCAGCTCACGGGTTTTGACTAGCGGCGGCTCCGGAGATACGCAGTATTTT.

The gene calls are TRBV7-3 and TRBJ2-3, with TRBD2 identical over 9 bases. CDR1 SGHTA and CDR2 FQGTGA come from the germline V gene. The length of the CDR3 is 18 residues. Trimming at V came to 5 bases and at J to 2 bases, leaving 14 bases not matched to a gene. Written as DNA, the CDR3 is TGTGCCAGCAGCCGCAGGCCTGCGGAGCGGGGGGCCACAGATACGCAGTATTTT. It yields the protein CASSRRPAERGATDTQYF.

The chain has TRBV4-1 and TRBJ1-5; the D gene is possibly TRBD1 (5 bases). The CDR3 is made up of 17 amino acids. Germline CDR1 and CDR2: MGHRA and YSYEKL. V lost 1 base and J 1 base, leaving 14 bases between the germline ends. DNA of the CDR3: TGCGCCAGCAGCCAAGGTTCGTGGGAGGGGAGCAATCAGCCCCAGCATTTT. It is translated as CASSQGSWEGSNQPQHF.

CDR3 amino acids: CASSESASGIPNEQFF. In DNA form, the CDR3 reads TGTGCCAGCAGTGAAAGCGCTAGCGGGATCCCCAATGAGCAGTTCTTC. The V call is TRBV2, the J call TRBJ2-1; TRBD2 aligns across 9 bases. CDR1 is SNHLY and CDR2 is FYNNEI in the germline V gene. The CDR3 sequence is 16 residues long. The ends lost 2 bases at V and 6 bases at J; junction bases unmatched: 8.

This chain joins TRBV28 and TRBJ1-2; TRBD1 aligns across 7 bases. Germline V lookup: CDR1 MDHEN, CDR2 SYDVKM. CDR3 size: 15 residues. Trimming cost V 1 base and J 2 bases; bases outside gene matches: 4. The CDR3 bases are TGTGCCAGCAGTTTATTACAGGGGTGGAACTATGGCTACACCTTC. Protein sequence: CASSLLQGWNYGYTF.